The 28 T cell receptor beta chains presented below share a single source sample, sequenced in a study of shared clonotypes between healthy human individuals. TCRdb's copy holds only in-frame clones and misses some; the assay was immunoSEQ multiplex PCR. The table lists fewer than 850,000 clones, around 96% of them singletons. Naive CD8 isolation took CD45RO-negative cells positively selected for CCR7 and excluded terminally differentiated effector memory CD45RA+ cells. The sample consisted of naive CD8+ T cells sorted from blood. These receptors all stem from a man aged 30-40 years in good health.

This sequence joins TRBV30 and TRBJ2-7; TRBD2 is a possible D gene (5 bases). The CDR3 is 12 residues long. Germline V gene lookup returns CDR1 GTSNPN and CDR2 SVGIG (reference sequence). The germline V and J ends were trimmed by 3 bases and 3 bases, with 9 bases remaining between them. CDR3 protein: CAWRRVSYEQYF. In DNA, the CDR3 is TGTGCCTGGAGGCGGGTAAGCTACGAGCAGTACTTC.

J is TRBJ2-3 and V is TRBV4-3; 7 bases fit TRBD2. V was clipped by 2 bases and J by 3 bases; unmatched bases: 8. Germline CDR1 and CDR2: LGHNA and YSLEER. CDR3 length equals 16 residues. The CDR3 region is CASSQRRGSLTDTQYF. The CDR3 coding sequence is TGCGCCAGCAGCCAACGGCGCGGGAGTCTTACAGATACGCAGTATTTT.

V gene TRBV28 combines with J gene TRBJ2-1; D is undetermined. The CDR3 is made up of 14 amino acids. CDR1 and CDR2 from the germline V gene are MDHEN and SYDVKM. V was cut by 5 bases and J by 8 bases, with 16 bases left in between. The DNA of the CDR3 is TGTGCCAGCAGTCGTGACCCCCGCCGGCATGAGCAGTTCTTC. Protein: CASSRDPRRHEQFF.

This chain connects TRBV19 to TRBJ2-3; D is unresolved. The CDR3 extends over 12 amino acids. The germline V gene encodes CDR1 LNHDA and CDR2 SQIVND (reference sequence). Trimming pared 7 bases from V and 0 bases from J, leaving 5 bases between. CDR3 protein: CASKDSTDTQYF. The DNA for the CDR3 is TGTGCCAGTAAAGACAGCACAGATACGCAGTATTTT.

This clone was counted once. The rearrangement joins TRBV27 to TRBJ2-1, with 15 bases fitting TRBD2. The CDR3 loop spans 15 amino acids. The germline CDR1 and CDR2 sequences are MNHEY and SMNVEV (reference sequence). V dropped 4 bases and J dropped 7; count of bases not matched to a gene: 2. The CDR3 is CASSSGTSGRNEQFF. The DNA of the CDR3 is TGTGCCAGCAGTTCTGGGACTAGCGGGAGGAATGAGCAGTTCTTC.

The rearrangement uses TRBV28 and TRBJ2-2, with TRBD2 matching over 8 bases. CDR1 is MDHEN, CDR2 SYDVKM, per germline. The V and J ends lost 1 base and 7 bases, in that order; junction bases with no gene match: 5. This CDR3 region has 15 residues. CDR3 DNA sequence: TGTGCCAGCAGTTTATCGGGAGGGCGGAGCGGGGAGCTGTTTTTT. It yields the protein CASSLSGGRSGELFF.

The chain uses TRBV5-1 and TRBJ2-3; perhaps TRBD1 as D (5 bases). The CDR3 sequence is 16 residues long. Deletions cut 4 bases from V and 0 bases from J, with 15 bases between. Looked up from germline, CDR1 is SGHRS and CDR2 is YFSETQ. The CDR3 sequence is CASSRLGHTSTDTQYF. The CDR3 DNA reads TGCGCCAGCAGCCGGTTAGGACACACTAGCACAGATACGCAGTATTTT.

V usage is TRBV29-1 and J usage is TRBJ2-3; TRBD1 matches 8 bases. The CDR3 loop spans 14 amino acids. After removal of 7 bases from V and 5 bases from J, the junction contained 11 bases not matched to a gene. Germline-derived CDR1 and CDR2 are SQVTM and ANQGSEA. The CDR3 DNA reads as TGCAGCGCAGACACAGGGGGGCGGTTAGATACGCAGTATTTT. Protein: CSADTGGRLDTQYF.

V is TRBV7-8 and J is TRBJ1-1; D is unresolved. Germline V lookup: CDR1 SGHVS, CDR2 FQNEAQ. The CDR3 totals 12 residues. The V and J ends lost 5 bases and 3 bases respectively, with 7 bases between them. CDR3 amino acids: CASSLLHTEAFF. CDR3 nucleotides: TGTGCCAGCAGCCTCTTGCACACTGAAGCTTTCTTT.

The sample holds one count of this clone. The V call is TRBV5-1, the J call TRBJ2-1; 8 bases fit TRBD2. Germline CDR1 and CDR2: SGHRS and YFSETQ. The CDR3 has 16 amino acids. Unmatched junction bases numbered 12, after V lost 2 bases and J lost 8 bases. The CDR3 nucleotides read TGCGCCAGCAGCTTCTCGTCCAGCGGGAGTATGTATGAGCAGTTCTTC. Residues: CASSFSSSGSMYEQFF.

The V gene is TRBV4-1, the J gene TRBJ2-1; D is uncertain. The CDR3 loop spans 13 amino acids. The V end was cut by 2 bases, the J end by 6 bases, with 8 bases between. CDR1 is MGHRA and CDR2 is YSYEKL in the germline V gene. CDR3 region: CASSQISSNEQFF. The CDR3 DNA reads TGCGCCAGCAGCCAAATCTCGTCCAATGAGCAGTTCTTC.

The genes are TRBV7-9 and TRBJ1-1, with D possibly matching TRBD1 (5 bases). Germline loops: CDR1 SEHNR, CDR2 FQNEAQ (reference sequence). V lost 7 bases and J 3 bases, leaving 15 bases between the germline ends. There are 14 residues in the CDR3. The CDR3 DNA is TGTGCCAGCACAACCCCGGGGGAGTACACTGAAGCTTTCTTT. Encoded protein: CASTTPGEYTEAFF.

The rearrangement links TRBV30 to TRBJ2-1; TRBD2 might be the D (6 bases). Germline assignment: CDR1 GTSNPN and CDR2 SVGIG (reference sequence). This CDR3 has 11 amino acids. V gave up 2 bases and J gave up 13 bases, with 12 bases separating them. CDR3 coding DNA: TGTGCCTGGAGTACACGGAGGGATCAGTTCTTC. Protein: CAWSTRRDQFF.

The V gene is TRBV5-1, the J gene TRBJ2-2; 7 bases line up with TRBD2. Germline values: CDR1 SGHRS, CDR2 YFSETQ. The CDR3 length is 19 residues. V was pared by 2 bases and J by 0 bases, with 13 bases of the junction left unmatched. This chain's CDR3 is CASSFDFEAGETNTGELFF. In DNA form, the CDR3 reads TGCGCCAGCAGCTTCGATTTTGAGGCGGGAGAAACGAACACCGGGGAGCTGTTTTTT.

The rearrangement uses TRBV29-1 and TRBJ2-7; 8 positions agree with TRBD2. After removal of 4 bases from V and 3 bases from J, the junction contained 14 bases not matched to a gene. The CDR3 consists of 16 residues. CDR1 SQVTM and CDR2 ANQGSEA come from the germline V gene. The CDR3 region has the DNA TGCAGCGTTGCCGGGAAGCTCGAGAGCGGGAGCTACGAGCAGTACTTC. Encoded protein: CSVAGKLESGSYEQYF.

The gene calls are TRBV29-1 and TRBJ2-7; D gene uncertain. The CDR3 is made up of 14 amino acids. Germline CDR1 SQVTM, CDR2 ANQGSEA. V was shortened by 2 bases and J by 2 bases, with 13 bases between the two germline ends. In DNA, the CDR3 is TGCAGCGTTGAACTGGCCGGGTCGACCTACGAGCAGTACTTC. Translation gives CSVELAGSTYEQYF.

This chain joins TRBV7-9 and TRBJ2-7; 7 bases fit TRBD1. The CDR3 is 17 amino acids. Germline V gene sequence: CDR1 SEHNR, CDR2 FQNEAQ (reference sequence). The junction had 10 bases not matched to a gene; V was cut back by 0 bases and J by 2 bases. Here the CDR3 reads CASSLAGGAPRTYEQYF. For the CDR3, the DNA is TGTGCCAGCAGCTTAGCAGGGGGCGCCCCGAGGACCTACGAGCAGTACTTC.

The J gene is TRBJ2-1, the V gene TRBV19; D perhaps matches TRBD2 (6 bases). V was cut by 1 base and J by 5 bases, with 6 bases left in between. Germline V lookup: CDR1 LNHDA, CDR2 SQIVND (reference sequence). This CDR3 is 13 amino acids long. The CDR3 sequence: CASSIGLDNEQFF. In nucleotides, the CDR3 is TGTGCCAGTAGTATAGGACTAGACAATGAGCAGTTCTTC.

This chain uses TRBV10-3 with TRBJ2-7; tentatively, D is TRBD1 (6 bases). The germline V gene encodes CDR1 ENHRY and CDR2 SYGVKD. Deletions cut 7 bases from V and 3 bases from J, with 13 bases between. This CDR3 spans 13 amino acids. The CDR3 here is CAINPGQDYEQYF. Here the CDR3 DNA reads TGTGCCATCAACCCGGGACAAGACTACGAGCAGTACTTC.

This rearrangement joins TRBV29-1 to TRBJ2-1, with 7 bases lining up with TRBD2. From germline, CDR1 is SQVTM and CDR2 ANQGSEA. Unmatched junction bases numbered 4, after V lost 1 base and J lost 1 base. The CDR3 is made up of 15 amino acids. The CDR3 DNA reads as TGCAGCGTTGAAGGGCTAGCGGAGTCCTACAATGAGCAGTTCTTC. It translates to CSVEGLAESYNEQFF.

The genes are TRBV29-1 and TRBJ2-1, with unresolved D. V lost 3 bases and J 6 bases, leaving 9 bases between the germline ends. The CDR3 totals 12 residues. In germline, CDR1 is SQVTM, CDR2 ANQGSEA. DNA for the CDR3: TGCAGCGTTGATATTGATTCCAATGAGCAGTTCTTC. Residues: CSVDIDSNEQFF.

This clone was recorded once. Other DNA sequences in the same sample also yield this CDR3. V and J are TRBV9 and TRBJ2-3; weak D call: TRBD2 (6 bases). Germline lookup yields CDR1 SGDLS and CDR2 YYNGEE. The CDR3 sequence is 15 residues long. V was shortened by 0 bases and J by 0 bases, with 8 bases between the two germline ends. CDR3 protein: CASSVVGSSTDTQYF. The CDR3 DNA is TGTGCCAGCAGCGTAGTCGGGAGTAGCACAGATACGCAGTATTTT. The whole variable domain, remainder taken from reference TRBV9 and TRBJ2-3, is DSGVTQTPKHLITATGQRVTLRCSPRSGDLSVYWYQQSLDQGLQFLIQYYNGEERAKGNILERFSAQQFPDLHSELNLSSLELGDSALYFCASSVVGSSTDTQYFGPGTRLTVL.

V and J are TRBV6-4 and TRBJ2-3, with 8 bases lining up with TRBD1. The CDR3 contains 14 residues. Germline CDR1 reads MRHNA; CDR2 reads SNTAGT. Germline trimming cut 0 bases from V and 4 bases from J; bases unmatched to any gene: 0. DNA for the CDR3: TGTGCCAGCAGTGACTCACAGGGGGCAGATACGCAGTATTTT. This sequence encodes CASSDSQGADTQYF.

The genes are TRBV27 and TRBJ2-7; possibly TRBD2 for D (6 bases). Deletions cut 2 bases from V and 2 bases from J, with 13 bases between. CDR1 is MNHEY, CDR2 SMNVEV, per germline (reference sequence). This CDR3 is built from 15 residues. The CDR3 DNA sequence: TGTGCCAGCAGTTTAGGTTCGCGGGGAACCTACGAGCAGTACTTC. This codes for CASSLGSRGTYEQYF.

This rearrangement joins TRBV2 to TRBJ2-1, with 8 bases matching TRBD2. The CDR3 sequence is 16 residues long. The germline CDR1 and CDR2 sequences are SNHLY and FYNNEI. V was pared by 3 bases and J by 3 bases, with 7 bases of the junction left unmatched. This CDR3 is CASSDPGRANYNEQFF. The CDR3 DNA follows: TGTGCCAGCAGTGATCCCGGGAGGGCCAACTACAATGAGCAGTTCTTC. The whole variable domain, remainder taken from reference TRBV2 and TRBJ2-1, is EPEVTQTPSHQVTQMGQEVILRCVPISNHLYFYWYRQILGQKVEFLVSFYNNEISEKSEIFDDQFSVERPDGSNFTLKIRSTKLEDSAMYFCASSDPGRANYNEQFFGPGTRLTVL.

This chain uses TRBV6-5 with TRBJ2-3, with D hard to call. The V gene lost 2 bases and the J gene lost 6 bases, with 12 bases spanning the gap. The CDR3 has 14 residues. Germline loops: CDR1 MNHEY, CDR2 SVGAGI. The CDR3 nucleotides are TGTGCCAGCAGTTACGCATCGGGCAGCGATACGCAGTATTTT. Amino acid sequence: CASSYASGSDTQYF.

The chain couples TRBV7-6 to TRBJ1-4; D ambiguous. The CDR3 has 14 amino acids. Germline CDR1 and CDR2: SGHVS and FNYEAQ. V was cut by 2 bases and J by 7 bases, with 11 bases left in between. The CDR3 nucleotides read TGTGCCAGCAGCTTACGACGAGATGGTGAAAAACTGTTTTTT. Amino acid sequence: CASSLRRDGEKLFF. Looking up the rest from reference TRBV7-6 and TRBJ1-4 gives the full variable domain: GAGVSQSPRYKVTKRGQDVALRCDPISGHVSLYWYRQALGQGPEFLTYFNYEAQQDKSGLPNDRFSAERPEGSISTLTIQRTEQRDSAMYRCASSLRRDGEKLFFGSGTQLSVL.

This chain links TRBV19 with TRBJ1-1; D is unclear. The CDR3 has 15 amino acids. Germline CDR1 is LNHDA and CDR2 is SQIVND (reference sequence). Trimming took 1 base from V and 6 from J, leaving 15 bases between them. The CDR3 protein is CASSIVGALGPEAFF. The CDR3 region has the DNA TGTGCCAGTAGTATAGTGGGCGCCCTCGGGCCTGAAGCTTTCTTT.